These 32 T cell receptor beta chains were all obtained from the same sample, sequenced in a study of T cells expressing NK-cell markers. TCRdb re-called the 5' RACE reads and shows each CDR3 protein once, DNA omitted. The sample's table shows 350,000 to 450,000 distinct CDR3 sequences. Input material: blood T cells: a sorted CD56 or NKG2C T cell subset, CD4+ or CD8+ T cells, or bulk PBMC T cells (not recorded which). All receptors come from a man aged 18-75 years in good health.

V usage is TRBV20-1 and J usage is TRBJ2-5; TCRdb designates TRBD1, a call that cannot be tested without DNA. The CDR3 is 13 residues long. The germline CDR1 and CDR2 sequences are DFQATT and SNEGSKA (reference sequence). CDR3 in amino acids: CSASPDKQETQYF.

The chain is built from TRBV7-9 and TRBJ2-7; the TRBD2 assignment by TCRdb is unverifiable without DNA. CDR3 length equals 17 residues. Germline-derived CDR1 and CDR2 are SEHNR and FQNEAQ (reference sequence). The CDR3 sequence: CASSPPNRLAGAYEQYF. The full variable domain, in which reference TRBV7-9 and TRBJ2-7 provide the parts outside the CDR3, is DTGVSQNPRHKITKRGQNVTFRCDPISEHNRLYWYRQTLGQGPEFLTYFQNEAQLEKSRLLSDRFSAERPKGSFSTLEIQRTEQGDSAMYLCASSPPNRLAGAYEQYFGPGTRLTVT.

This chain uses TRBV12-3 or TRBV12-4 with TRBJ2-5; with no DNA, the TCRdb D assignment of TRBD1 cannot be verified. This CDR3 contains 14 residues. The CDR3 sequence: CASSSRTGGETQYF.

This rearrangement joins TRBV6-1 to TRBJ2-1; with no DNA, the TCRdb D assignment of TRBD1 cannot be verified. This CDR3 comprises 16 residues. Germline assignment: CDR1 MNHNS and CDR2 SASEGT. This chain's CDR3 is CASSDWGTRQINEQFF.

The V gene is TRBV28, the J gene TRBJ2-1; without DNA, the TCRdb call of TRBD1 cannot be checked. Germline-derived CDR1 and CDR2 are MDHEN and SYDVKM. This CDR3 region has 14 residues. The CDR3 loop reads CASSSGTGGDEQFF.

This rearrangement joins TRBV12-3 or TRBV12-4 to TRBJ2-4; the D call from TCRdb, TRBD1, cannot be confirmed without DNA. The CDR3 has 17 amino acids. The CDR3 reads CASTRGGGDGSQNIQYF.

The chain couples TRBV7-9 to TRBJ2-5; TCRdb names TRBD1, which stays unverified in the absence of DNA. The germline V gene has CDR1 SEHNR and CDR2 FQNEAQ (reference sequence). The CDR3 contains 14 residues. CDR3: CASRTMGASETQYF.

The J gene is TRBJ1-5, the V gene TRBV6-1; TCRdb reports TRBD1, a call that lacks DNA to check it against. Germline loops: CDR1 MNHNS, CDR2 SASEGT. The CDR3 runs to 15 residues. CDR3 protein: CASTPRQGRNQPQHF.

This sequence joins TRBV3-1 and TRBJ2-5; TCRdb selects TRBD1, and the lack of DNA leaves this call unchecked. The V gene's germline CDR1 is LGHDT and CDR2 YNNKEL (reference sequence). The CDR3 is made up of 17 amino acids. The CDR3 sequence is CASSLPRTGDTEGTQYF.

This sequence joins TRBV12-3 or TRBV12-4 and TRBJ2-5; the TRBD2 assignment by TCRdb is unverifiable without DNA. The CDR3 is 18 residues long. The CDR3 spells CASSLARLAGGWQETQYF.

The rearrangement joins TRBV10-3 to TRBJ2-5; TCRdb names TRBD1, which stays unverified in the absence of DNA. The CDR3 covers 13 residues. Per germline, CDR1 ENHRY and CDR2 SYGVKD. The CDR3 protein is CAISRQIQETQYF.

This chain connects TRBV29-1 to TRBJ2-1; TCRdb returns TRBD2, unconfirmable since there is no DNA. Per the germline V gene, CDR1 is SQVTM and CDR2 is ANQGSEA. The CDR3 totals 16 residues. CDR3 sequence: CSVDLVDGVSRDEQFF.

The chain is built from TRBV5-1 and TRBJ2-3; the TCRdb call, TRBD2, lacks DNA for checking. Germline CDR1 SGHRS, CDR2 YFSETQ. The CDR3 totals 14 residues. The CDR3 loop is CASSSGTLRDTQYF.

V is TRBV12-3 or TRBV12-4 and J is TRBJ2-7; TCRdb calls TRBD1, which cannot be checked without DNA. The CDR3 loop spans 15 amino acids. The CDR3 here is CASSPSWGGRYEQYF.

The rearrangement links TRBV6-1 to TRBJ2-7. The length of the CDR3 is 12 residues. The germline V gene has CDR1 MNHNS and CDR2 SASEGT. The CDR3 sequence is CASSEALTEQYF.

The gene calls are TRBV7-7 and TRBJ1-1. The CDR3 runs 15 residues. Germline CDR1 is SSHAT and CDR2 is FNYEAQ (reference sequence). This CDR3 reads CASSLALVGRTRAFF. Supplemented by reference TRBV7-7 and TRBJ1-1, the full variable domain reads GAGVSQSPRYKVTKRGQDVTLRCDPISSHATLYWYQQALGQGPEFLTYFNYEAQPDKSGLPSDRFSAERPEGSISTLTIQRTEQRDSAMYRCASSLALVGRTRAFFGQGTRLTVV.

The CDR3 here is CASSQRGSGETQYF. V gene TRBV7-9 combines with J gene TRBJ2-5; with no DNA, the TCRdb D assignment of TRBD1 cannot be verified. Germline CDR1 and CDR2: SEHNR and FQNEAQ (reference sequence). This CDR3 has 14 amino acids.

The J gene is TRBJ2-3, the V gene TRBV29-1. Germline V gene lookup returns CDR1 SQVTM and CDR2 ANQGSEA. The CDR3 runs 15 residues. The CDR3 here is CSPRSRRTSTDTQYF.

V usage is TRBV7-9 and J usage is TRBJ1-2. CDR1 and CDR2 (germline): SEHNR, FQNEAQ (reference sequence). The length of the CDR3 is 14 residues. The chain's CDR3 is CASSFGRMAYGYTF.

The chain carries TRBV5-1 and TRBJ2-3. The CDR3 has 16 residues. CDR1 and CDR2 from the germline V gene are SGHRS and YFSETQ. The CDR3 loop is CASSLALLTRTDTQYF.

The chain carries TRBV24-1 and TRBJ1-2; TCRdb lists TRBD1, though no DNA is available to test this call. The CDR3 covers 15 residues. Germline CDR1 is KGHDR and CDR2 is SFDVKD. Here the CDR3 reads CATSDRQGGVYGYTF.

V usage is TRBV6-1 and J usage is TRBJ1-1; TCRdb outputs TRBD1, but without DNA this stays unchecked. Germline V gene sequence: CDR1 MNHNS, CDR2 SASEGT. The CDR3 has 15 residues. CDR3 residues: CASRKGAVMNTEAFF.

V and J are TRBV7-6 and TRBJ1-1. This CDR3 has 13 amino acids. CDR1 is SGHVS, CDR2 FNYEAQ, per germline. Here the CDR3 reads CASSINENTEAFF.

CDR3: CASSLAGRARTGELFF. The rearrangement links TRBV5-6 to TRBJ2-2. This CDR3 comprises 16 residues. CDR1 SGHDT and CDR2 YYEEEE come from the germline V gene.

The rearrangement uses TRBV6-1 and TRBJ1-2; as DNA is missing, the TRBD1 call by TCRdb cannot be tested. Germline lookup yields CDR1 MNHNS and CDR2 SASEGT. The CDR3 spans 15 residues. CDR3 amino acids: CASREAVFGGYGYTF.

The rearrangement links TRBV12-3 or TRBV12-4 to TRBJ2-5; TCRdb selects TRBD1, and the lack of DNA leaves this call unchecked. The CDR3 length is 14 residues. The chain's CDR3 is CASSMNRAGETQYF.

This chain links TRBV7-8 with TRBJ2-7; there is no DNA to check the TCRdb D call of TRBD2. Germline CDR1 is SGHVS and CDR2 is FQNEAQ. The CDR3 extends over 18 amino acids. The CDR3 here is CASSLSDYTSGVSYEQYF.

The chain links TRBV20-1 to TRBJ2-5; the TCRdb call, TRBD2, lacks DNA for checking. Germline CDR1 is DFQATT and CDR2 is SNEGSKA (reference sequence). The CDR3 length is 17 residues. CDR3 residues: CSARIPLAGGFQETQYF.

The chain couples TRBV29-1 to TRBJ2-1; TCRdb lists TRBD1, though no DNA is available to test this call. The CDR3 is 14 amino acids. Germline-derived CDR1 and CDR2 are SQVTM and ANQGSEA. The CDR3 is CSAQPGQGGNEQFF.

The rearrangement links TRBV5-1 to TRBJ2-5; checking the TCRdb D call of TRBD2 is not possible without DNA. Per the germline V gene, CDR1 is SGHRS and CDR2 is YFSETQ. The CDR3 runs 15 residues. This CDR3 reads CASRRLAGTQETQYF.

The chain uses TRBV7-7 and TRBJ2-7; the D call from TCRdb, TRBD2, cannot be confirmed without DNA. The CDR3 totals 17 residues. CDR1 and CDR2 (germline): SSHAT, FNYEAQ (reference sequence). This CDR3 is CASSLGSQGPSTYEQYF.

The chain is built from TRBV5-1 and TRBJ2-2; the TCRdb D gene call, TRBD1, has no DNA to confirm it. This CDR3 is built from 17 residues. Germline V gene sequence: CDR1 SGHRS, CDR2 YFSETQ. CDR3 loop: CASSLAGRARLGGELFF.